This TCR beta chain was sequenced in a study of chemoradiotherapy in HPV16-positive cancers. About the study: Candidate HPV-specific T-cell clones and common TCR motifs came from functional assays in two HPV16-positive patients. Whole-study findings and limits: Candidate HPV-specific clones and E7-related TCR motifs grew in tumor during treatment.

Sequenced by immunoSEQ multiplex PCR; TCRdb stores in-frame clones only, minus some. Among 53,000 or so clones listed, about 88% were seen once. Note on this clone: Its antigen is still unknown.

Specimen: blood, collected from a patient who underwent chemoradiotherapy. This TCR was sampled from a human donor with HPV-associated anogenital cancer.

The CDR3 region has the DNA TGTGCCAGCAGCTTTCGACAGGGAGAATCTGGAAACACCATATATTTT. Amino acid sequence: CASSFRQGESGNTIYF. This chain links TRBV7-2 with TRBJ1-3; 7 bases align to TRBD1. V shed 3 bases and J 1 base; nucleotides not matched to a gene: 6. This CDR3 comprises 16 residues. Germline CDR1 is SGHTA and CDR2 is FQGNSA.